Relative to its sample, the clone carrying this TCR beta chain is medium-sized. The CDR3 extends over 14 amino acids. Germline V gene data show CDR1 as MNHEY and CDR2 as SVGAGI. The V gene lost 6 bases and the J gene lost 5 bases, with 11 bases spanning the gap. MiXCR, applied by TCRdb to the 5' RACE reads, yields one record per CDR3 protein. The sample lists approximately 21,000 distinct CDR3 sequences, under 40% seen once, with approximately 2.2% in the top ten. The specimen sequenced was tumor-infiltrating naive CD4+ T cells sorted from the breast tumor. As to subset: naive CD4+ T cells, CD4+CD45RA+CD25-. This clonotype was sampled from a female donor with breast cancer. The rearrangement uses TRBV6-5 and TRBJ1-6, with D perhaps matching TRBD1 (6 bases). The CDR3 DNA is TGTGCCAGCAGCCGGAACAGGGATAATTCACCCCTCCACTTT. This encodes CASSRNRDNSPLHF.